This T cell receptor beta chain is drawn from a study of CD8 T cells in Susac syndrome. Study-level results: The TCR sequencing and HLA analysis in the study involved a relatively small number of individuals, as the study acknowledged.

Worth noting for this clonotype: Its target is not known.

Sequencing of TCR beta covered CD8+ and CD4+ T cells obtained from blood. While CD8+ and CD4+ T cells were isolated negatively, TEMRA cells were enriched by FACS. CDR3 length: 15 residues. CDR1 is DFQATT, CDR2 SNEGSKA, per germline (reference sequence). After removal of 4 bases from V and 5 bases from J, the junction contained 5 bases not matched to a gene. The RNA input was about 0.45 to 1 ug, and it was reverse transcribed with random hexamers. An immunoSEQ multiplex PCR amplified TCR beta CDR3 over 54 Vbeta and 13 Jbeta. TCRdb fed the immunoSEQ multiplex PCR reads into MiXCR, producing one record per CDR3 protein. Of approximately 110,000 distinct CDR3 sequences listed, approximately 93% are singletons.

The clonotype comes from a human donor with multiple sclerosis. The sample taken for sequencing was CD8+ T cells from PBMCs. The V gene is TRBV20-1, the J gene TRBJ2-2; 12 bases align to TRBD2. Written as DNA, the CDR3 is TGCAGTGCTACCCTAGCGGGGGGGCGTACCGGGGAGCTGTTTTTT. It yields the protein CSATLAGGRTGELFF.